The entry below gives a single TCR beta chain sequence along with its context. The sample belongs to a study of blood T cell repertoires in COVID-19. About the study: Sample material is recorded as cDNA or gDNA derived from T cells, B-cell-depleted T cells, or PBMCs.

In the source study's methods: Amplified reference gene primers provided the basis for estimating nucleated cell counts. Assay: immunoSEQ multiplex PCR; the TCRdb copy retains only in-frame clones and omits some. Clone size and V and J calls were adopted from that table, with D and trimming inferred from the DNA. In the table there are tens of thousands of clones, about 83% of which are singletons. The CDR3 consists of 16 residues. V was cut by 0 bases and J by 1 base, with 11 bases left in between. CDR1 and CDR2 (germline): MNHEY, SMNVEV (reference sequence). Sequencing input: peripheral blood. The clonotype comes from a man between 65 and 79 years old with acute or convalescent COVID-19. The V call is TRBV27, the J call TRBJ2-3, with a possible D match to TRBD2 (6 bases). CDR3 loop: CASSLSGGVGTDTQYF. The CDR3 coding sequence is TGTGCCAGCAGTTTATCGGGCGGGGTCGGCACAGATACGCAGTATTTT.